Shown below are 14 T cell receptor beta chains from a single sample sequenced in a study of regulatory T cells (dated by TCRdb to the late 2010s). General findings and caveats noted by the study authors: Hydrophobic residues at CDR3 positions 6 and 7 were enriched in conventional CD4+ T cells from CD3G-deficient patients, suggesting more self-reactive specificities.

Libraries were built with the immunoSEQ multiplex PCR assay. The multiplex PCR relied on 52 forward TRBV primers and 13 reverse TRBJ primers, and amplification bias was corrected through assay-based and computational methods. Not all clones reach the TCRdb copy of this immuneACCESS table, which keeps in-frame sequences only. Checked studies attribute under half of the gap to unresolved V genes and leave the rest unexplained. This sample gives about 23,000 clones in total; roughly 88% of them show up just once. About 1.3% of the sample lies in the top ten. These receptors have no identified antigens. Sequenced material: conventional CD4+ T cells sorted from blood. These receptors were collected from a child under 18 with CD3G deficiency.

This rearrangement joins TRBV10-3 to TRBJ2-7; D may be TRBD2 (5 bases). V lost 2 bases to trimming and J lost 6 bases, with 8 bases between them. Germline loops: CDR1 ENHRY, CDR2 SYGVKD. The CDR3 runs 12 residues. CDR3: CAISERGSEQYF. The CDR3, as DNA: TGTGCCATCAGTGAGCGGGGATCCGAGCAGTACTTC.

Only one count was recorded for this clone. J is TRBJ1-5 and V is TRBV28; TRBD1 matches 9 bases. CDR1 is MDHEN and CDR2 is SYDVKM in the germline V gene. J lost 7 bases, V lost 5 bases, and 9 bases had no gene match. The CDR3 covers 15 residues. CDR3 sequence reads: CASSRRRDRVQPQHF. CDR3 DNA sequence: TGTGCCAGCAGTCGTCGCCGGGACAGGGTACAGCCCCAGCATTTT.

V is TRBV7-6 and J is TRBJ2-1, with D possibly matching TRBD1 (6 bases). Germline V lookup: CDR1 SGHVS, CDR2 FNYEAQ. V was cut by 1 base and J by 9 bases, with 10 bases left in between. This CDR3 spans 13 amino acids. The CDR3: CASSLGRDTEQFF. The CDR3 coding sequence is TGTGCCAGCAGCTTAGGAAGGGACACTGAGCAGTTCTTC. The variable domain in full, with the rest retrieved from reference TRBV7-6 and TRBJ2-1, is GAGVSQSPRYKVTKRGQDVALRCDPISGHVSLYWYRQALGQGPEFLTYFNYEAQQDKSGLPNDRFSAERPEGSISTLTIQRTEQRDSAMYRCASSLGRDTEQFFGPGTRLTVL.

This clone was counted a few times. V gene TRBV19 combines with J gene TRBJ1-1; tentatively, D is TRBD1 (5 bases). The germline gives CDR1 LNHDA, CDR2 SQIVND (reference sequence). The V end lost 8 bases, the J end lost 1 base, and 8 bases lay between the germline ends. CDR3 length: 12 residues. The CDR3, as DNA: TGTGCCAGTGCGGGGCGGAACACTGAAGCTTTCTTT. It encodes CASAGRNTEAFF. The full variable domain, with the rest looked up from reference TRBV19 and TRBJ1-1, is DGGITQSPKYLFRKEGQNVTLSCEQNLNHDAMYWYRQDPGQGLRLIYYSQIVNDFQKGDIAEGYSVSREKKESFPLTVTSAQKNPTAFYLCASAGRNTEAFFGQGTRLTVV.

In its sample, this clone was seen once. The rearrangement links TRBV18 to TRBJ2-5; unclear D gene. The CDR3 consists of 12 residues. Per germline, CDR1 KGHSH and CDR2 LQKENI. Trimming removed 2 bases at V and 5 bases at J, with 6 bases between. Here the CDR3 DNA reads TGTGCCAGCTCACCAAGAAGGGAGACCCAGTACTTC. Its protein product is CASSPRRETQYF.

In DNA form, the CDR3 reads TGTGCCAGCAGCCTCGAAAAAAACACTGAAGCTTTCTTT. This translates into CASSLEKNTEAFF. This rearrangement joins TRBV11-3 to TRBJ1-1; the D is unclear. The CDR3 has 13 residues. The ends were cut back, 5 bases at V and 2 bases at J, with 9 bases in the middle. CDR1 and CDR2 from the germline V gene are SGHNT and YENEEA.

As concerns this clone: This sample includes further DNA sequences coding for the same CDR3. The chain couples TRBV27 to TRBJ2-1; D is possibly TRBD1 or TRBD2 (6 bases each). The CDR3 totals 16 residues. Germline V gene data show CDR1 as MNHEY and CDR2 as SMNVEV (reference sequence). Trimming took off 0 bases at V and 3 bases at J, with 12 bases between the two ends. The CDR3 nucleotides read TGTGCCAGCAGTTTATCCGGAGGGGGAGGCTACAATGAGCAGTTCTTC. Amino acid sequence: CASSLSGGGGYNEQFF.

This chain connects TRBV28 to TRBJ1-5; weak D call: TRBD1 (5 bases). The CDR3 is made up of 11 amino acids. Germline V gene sequence: CDR1 MDHEN, CDR2 SYDVKM. V gave up 11 bases and J gave up 15 bases, with 20 bases separating them. The DNA of the CDR3 is TGTGCCTCCCGGGGCGGGCAAGGATGGCATTTT. Translating gives CASRGGQGWHF.

The chain carries TRBV7-9 and TRBJ2-1, with TRBD2 matching over 9 bases. Germline values: CDR1 SEHNR, CDR2 FQNEAQ (reference sequence). J lost 11 bases, V lost 1 base, and 3 bases had no gene match. This CDR3 comprises 13 residues. CDR3 protein: CASSLGTSDKQFF. DNA of the CDR3: TGTGCCAGCAGCTTAGGGACTAGCGACAAGCAGTTCTTC.

The J gene is TRBJ2-6, the V gene TRBV5-1; 8 bases fit TRBD1. Germline lookup yields CDR1 SGHRS and CDR2 YFSETQ. The CDR3 has 17 residues. V dropped 4 bases and J dropped 0; count of bases not matched to a gene: 6. CDR3 nucleotide sequence: TGCGCCAGCAGCGCCGGGACAGGTCACTCTGGGGCCAACGTCCTGACTTTC. As protein: CASSAGTGHSGANVLTF. The whole variable domain, remainder taken from reference TRBV5-1 and TRBJ2-6, is KAGVTQTPRYLIKTRGQQVTLSCSPISGHRSVSWYQQTPGQGLQFLFEYFSETQRNKGNFPGRFSGRQFSNSRSEMNVSTLELGDSALYLCASSAGTGHSGANVLTFGAGSRLTVL.

The chain is built from TRBV28 and TRBJ2-7; 7 bases line up with TRBD1. Germline assignment: CDR1 MDHEN and CDR2 SYDVKM. The CDR3 has 14 residues. J gave up 3 bases and V 5 bases, and 7 bases lay outside the gene matches. The CDR3 spells CASSPGTANYEQYF. The CDR3 DNA reads as TGTGCCAGCAGTCCCGGGACAGCCAACTACGAGCAGTACTTC.

The chain carries TRBV6-1 and TRBJ2-1; D perhaps matches TRBD1 (5 bases). Germline V CDR1 and CDR2: MNHNS, SASEGT. V was pared by 3 bases and J by 6 bases, with 12 bases between. The CDR3 has 14 amino acids. This CDR3 reads CASSDFARVNEQFF. Written as DNA, the CDR3 is TGTGCCAGCAGTGACTTTGCCAGGGTCAATGAGCAGTTCTTC.

This chain links TRBV21-1 with TRBJ1-3; the table's D gene call, TRBD1, was not cross checked with the DNA. TRBV21-1 is tagged as a pseudogene. The CDR3 spans 21 residues. CDR3 sequence reads: CASSTRTGLALGEYSGNTIYF. The CDR3, as DNA: TGTGCCAGCAGCACCCGGACAGGACTTGCGCTGGGAGAGTACTCTGGAAACACCATATATTTT.

The chain carries TRBV11-2 and TRBJ1-1; maybe TRBD1 (5 bases). From germline, CDR1 is SGHAT and CDR2 FQNNGV. This CDR3 has 13 amino acids. The V gene lost 1 base and the J gene lost 9 bases, with 12 bases spanning the gap. CDR3 in DNA: TGTGCCAGCAGCTTAGCTGGGGGGAGAAAAGCTTTCTTT. This encodes CASSLAGGRKAFF.